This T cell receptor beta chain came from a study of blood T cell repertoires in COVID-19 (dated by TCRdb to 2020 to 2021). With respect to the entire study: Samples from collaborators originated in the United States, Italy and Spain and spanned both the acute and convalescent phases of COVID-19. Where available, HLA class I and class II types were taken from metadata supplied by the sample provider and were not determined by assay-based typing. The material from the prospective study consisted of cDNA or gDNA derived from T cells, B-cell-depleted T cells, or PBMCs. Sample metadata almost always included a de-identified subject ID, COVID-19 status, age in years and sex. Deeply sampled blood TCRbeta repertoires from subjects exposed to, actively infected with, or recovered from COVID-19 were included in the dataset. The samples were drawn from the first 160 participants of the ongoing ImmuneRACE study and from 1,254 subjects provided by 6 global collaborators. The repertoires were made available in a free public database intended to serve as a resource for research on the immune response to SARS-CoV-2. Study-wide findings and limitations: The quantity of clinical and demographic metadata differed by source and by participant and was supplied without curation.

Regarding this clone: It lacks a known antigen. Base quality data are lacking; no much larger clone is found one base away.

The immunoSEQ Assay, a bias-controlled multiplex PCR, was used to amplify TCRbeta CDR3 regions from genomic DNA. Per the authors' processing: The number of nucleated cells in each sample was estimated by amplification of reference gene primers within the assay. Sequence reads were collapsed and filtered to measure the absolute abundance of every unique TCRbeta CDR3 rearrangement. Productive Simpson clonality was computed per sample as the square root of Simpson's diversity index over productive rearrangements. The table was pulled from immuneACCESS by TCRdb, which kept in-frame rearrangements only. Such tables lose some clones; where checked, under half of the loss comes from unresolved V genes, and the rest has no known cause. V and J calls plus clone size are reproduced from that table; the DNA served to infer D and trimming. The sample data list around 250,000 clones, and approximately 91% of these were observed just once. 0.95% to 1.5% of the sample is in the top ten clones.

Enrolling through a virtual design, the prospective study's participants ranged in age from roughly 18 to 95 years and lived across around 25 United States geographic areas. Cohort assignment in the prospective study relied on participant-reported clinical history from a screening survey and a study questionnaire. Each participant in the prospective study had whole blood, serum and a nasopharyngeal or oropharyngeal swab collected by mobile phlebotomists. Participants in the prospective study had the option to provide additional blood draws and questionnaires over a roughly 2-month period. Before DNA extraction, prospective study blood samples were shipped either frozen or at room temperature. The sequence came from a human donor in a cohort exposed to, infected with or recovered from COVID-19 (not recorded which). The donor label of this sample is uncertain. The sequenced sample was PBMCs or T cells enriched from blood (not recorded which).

CDR3 protein: CASSSDSLAYNEQFF. Here is the DNA: TGCGCCAGCAGCTCCGACTCGTTAGCCTACAATGAGCAGTTCTTC. The rearrangement combines TRBV5-1 with TRBJ2-1, with no D gene named confidently. From cysteine to phenylalanine, the CDR3 is 15 amino acids long. Kept here is only the CDR3 DNA, which spans 45 bases and is read in frame from base 1. The CDR1 and CDR2 encoded by the germline V gene are SGHRS and YFSETQ. Relative to germline, V is 3 bases shorter and J is 2 bases shorter, with 12 bases between their ends.